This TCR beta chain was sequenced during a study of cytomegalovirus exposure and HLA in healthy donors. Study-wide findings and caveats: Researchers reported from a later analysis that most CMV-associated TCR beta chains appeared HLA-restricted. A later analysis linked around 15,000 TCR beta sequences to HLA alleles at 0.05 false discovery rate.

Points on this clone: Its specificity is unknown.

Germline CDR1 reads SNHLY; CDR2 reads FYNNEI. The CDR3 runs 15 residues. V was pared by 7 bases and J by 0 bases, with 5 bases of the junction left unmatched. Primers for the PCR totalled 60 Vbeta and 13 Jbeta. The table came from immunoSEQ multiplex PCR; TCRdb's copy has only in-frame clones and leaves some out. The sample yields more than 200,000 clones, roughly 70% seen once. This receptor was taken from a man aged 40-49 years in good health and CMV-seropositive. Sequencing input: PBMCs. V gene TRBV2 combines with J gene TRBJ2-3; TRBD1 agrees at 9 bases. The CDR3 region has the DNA TGTGCCAGCATGGGACAGGGTCCCAGCACAGATACGCAGTATTTT. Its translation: CASMGQGPSTDTQYF.